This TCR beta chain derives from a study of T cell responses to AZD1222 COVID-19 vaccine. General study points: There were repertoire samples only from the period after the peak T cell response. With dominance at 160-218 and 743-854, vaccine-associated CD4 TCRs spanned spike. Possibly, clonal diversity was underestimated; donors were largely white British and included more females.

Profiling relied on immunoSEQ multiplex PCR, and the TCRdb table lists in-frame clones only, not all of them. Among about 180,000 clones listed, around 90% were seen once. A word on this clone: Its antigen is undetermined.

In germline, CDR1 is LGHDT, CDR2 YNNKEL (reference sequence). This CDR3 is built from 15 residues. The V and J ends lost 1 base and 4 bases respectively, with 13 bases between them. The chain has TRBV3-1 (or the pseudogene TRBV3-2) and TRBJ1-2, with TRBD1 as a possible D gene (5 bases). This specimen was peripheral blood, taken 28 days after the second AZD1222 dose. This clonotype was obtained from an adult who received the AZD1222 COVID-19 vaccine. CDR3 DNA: TGTGCCAGCAGCCAAGCACTCGGGGGTAGCTATGGCTACACCTTC. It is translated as CASSQALGGSYGYTF.